This T cell receptor beta chain was captured by sequencing in a study of blood T cell repertoires in COVID-19. Study background: Spain, Italy and the United States supplied samples that represented acute and convalescent COVID-19.

Original processing notes: By means of reference gene primer amplification, nucleated cell counts were estimated. TCRdb keeps only in-frame clones here, not all; method: immunoSEQ multiplex PCR. The DNA gave D and trimming, while V, J and clone size come from that table. The top ten hold about 1% of the sample, which has over 450,000 clones, 89% seen once. Seattle's enrolled individuals joined amid active infection and were then monitored longitudinally. The sample consisted of peripheral blood. The sequence was obtained from a man younger than 35 with COVID-19, enrolled during active disease.

CDR3 in amino acids: CASSLEPLSGSAKNIQYF. DNA of the CDR3: TGCGCCAGCAGCTTGGAGCCCCTTAGCGGGAGTGCCAAAAACATTCAGTACTTC. This chain joins TRBV5-1 and TRBJ2-4; TRBD2 agrees at 9 bases. J was trimmed by 1 base and V by 0 bases; bases with no gene match: 8. The CDR3 length is 18 residues. CDR1 is SGHRS and CDR2 is YFSETQ in the germline V gene. Supplemented by reference TRBV5-1 and TRBJ2-4, the full variable domain reads KAGVTQTPRYLIKTRGQQVTLSCSPISGHRSVSWYQQTPGQGLQFLFEYFSETQRNKGNFPGRFSGRQFSNSRSEMNVSTLELGDSALYLCASSLEPLSGSAKNIQYFGAGTRLSVL.